This is a list of T cell receptor beta chains from one sample in a study of PD-L1 blockade in urothelial cancer. Assay: immunoSEQ multiplex PCR; the TCRdb copy retains only in-frame clones and omits some. The table has about 100,000 clones, about nine tenths seen once; the top ten hold approximately 0.88%. The source was PBMCs, collected around atezolizumab (anti-PD-L1) treatment. All receptors derive from an elderly woman with urothelial cancer. The CDR3 runs from the conserved cysteine through the conserved F or W. A D gene is named only where the DNA matches it firmly. Some rows mark clone size as missing; the rest say once, few, many or name a class of expanded clone.

abundance: -; d_gene: -; v_gene: TRBV5-4; j_gene: TRBJ2-5; len: 15; CDR3nt: TGTGCCAGCGGCCGGGGGGGACAGGGAGGTGAGACCCAGTACTTC; CDR3aa: CASGRGGQGGETQYF
abundance: -; d_gene: TRBD2; v_gene: TRBV5-4; j_gene: TRBJ2-3; len: 16; CDR3nt: TGTGCCAGCAGCTCCGGGACTAGCAGAAGCACAGATACGCAGTATTTT; CDR3aa: CASSSGTSRSTDTQYF
abundance: -; d_gene: TRBD2; v_gene: TRBV5-1; j_gene: TRBJ2-2; len: 17; CDR3nt: TGCGCCAGCAGCCTCCAAAGGACTAGCGGTTACACCGGGGAGCTGTTTTTT; CDR3aa: CASSLQRTSGYTGELFF
abundance: -; d_gene: -; v_gene: TRBV7-9; j_gene: TRBJ2-1; len: 15; CDR3nt: TGTGCCAGCAGCCCCGGTAGCTTAGGGGGCAATGAGCAGTTCTTC; CDR3aa: CASSPGSLGGNEQFF
abundance: -; d_gene: TRBD1; v_gene: TRBV10-3; j_gene: TRBJ1-2; len: 15; CDR3nt: TGTGCCATATTCATAGGGGACAGACTTAACTATGGCTACACCTTC; CDR3aa: CAIFIGDRLNYGYTF
abundance: -; d_gene: TRBD2; v_gene: TRBV5-1; j_gene: TRBJ2-1; len: 16; CDR3nt: TGCGCCAGCAGCGAAGGACTAGCAGAGAATTACAATGAGCAGTTCTTC; CDR3aa: CASSEGLAENYNEQFF
abundance: -; d_gene: -; v_gene: TRBV10-1; j_gene: TRBJ1-1; len: 14; CDR3nt: TGCGCCAGCCAGCCCGGGAGTTCGGACACTGAAGCTTTCTTT; CDR3aa: CASQPGSSDTEAFF
abundance: -; d_gene: TRBD1; v_gene: TRBV19; j_gene: TRBJ1-1; len: 14; CDR3nt: TGTGCCAGTAGTATTCCAGGGGGGCGGCTTGAAGCTTTCTTT; CDR3aa: CASSIPGGRLEAFF
abundance: -; d_gene: -; v_gene: TRBV28; j_gene: TRBJ2-1; len: 12; CDR3nt: TGTGCCAGCAAAACGGGTGGCCGGGAGCAGTTCTTC; CDR3aa: CASKTGGREQFF
abundance: -; d_gene: TRBD2; v_gene: TRBV5-5; j_gene: TRBJ2-1; len: 16; CDR3nt: TGTGCCAGCAGCCCTCGACAGCCGGGACTAGAAGATGAGCAGTTCTTC; CDR3aa: CASSPRQPGLEDEQFF
abundance: -; d_gene: -; v_gene: TRBV20-1; j_gene: TRBJ2-5; len: 10; CDR3nt: TGCAGTGCTCGGCAAGAGACCCAGTACTTC; CDR3aa: CSARQETQYF
abundance: -; d_gene: -; v_gene: TRBV28; j_gene: TRBJ2-3; len: 13; CDR3nt: TGTGCCAGCAGTTTACCCCCCTCAGATACGCAGTATTTT; CDR3aa: CASSLPPSDTQYF
abundance: -; d_gene: TRBD2; v_gene: TRBV7-9; j_gene: TRBJ2-2; len: 16; CDR3nt: TGTGCCAGCAGCTTAGCCGGAGCGGGAGGGGCCGGGGAGCTGTTTTTT; CDR3aa: CASSLAGAGGAGELFF
abundance: -; d_gene: -; v_gene: TRBV18; j_gene: TRBJ2-7; len: 13; CDR3nt: TGTGCCAGCTCACCACCTAGCTCCTACGAGCAGTACTTC; CDR3aa: CASSPPSSYEQYF
abundance: -; d_gene: TRBD1; v_gene: TRBV5-1; j_gene: TRBJ2-7; len: 12; CDR3nt: TGCGCCAGCAGCGAAATACAGGGGGCGCGGACCTTC; CDR3aa: CASSEIQGARTF
abundance: -; d_gene: TRBD2; v_gene: TRBV29-1; j_gene: TRBJ2-7; len: 13; CDR3nt: TGCAGCGTCTCGACTAGCGGGAGTGCCGAGCAGTACTTC; CDR3aa: CSVSTSGSAEQYF
abundance: -; d_gene: TRBD1; v_gene: TRBV4-1; j_gene: TRBJ1-1; len: 15; CDR3nt: TGCGCCAGCAGCCCGACAGGGCTAGGGAACACTGAAGCTTTCTTT; CDR3aa: CASSPTGLGNTEAFF
abundance: -; d_gene: TRBD2; v_gene: TRBV10-2; j_gene: TRBJ2-3; len: 11; CDR3nt: TGCGCCAGCAGGGGAGGGGATACGCAGTATTTT; CDR3aa: CASRGGDTQYF
abundance: -; d_gene: -; v_gene: TRBV10-2; j_gene: TRBJ1-5; len: 16; CDR3nt: TGCGCCAGCAGTGACCCGACAGAACCTAGCAATCAGCCCCAGCATTTT; CDR3aa: CASSDPTEPSNQPQHF
abundance: -; d_gene: TRBD1; v_gene: TRBV4-1; j_gene: TRBJ2-7; len: 15; CDR3nt: TGCGCCAGCACCCCAAGTGGACAGGGTTCCTACGAGCAGTACTTC; CDR3aa: CASTPSGQGSYEQYF
abundance: -; d_gene: -; v_gene: TRBV28; j_gene: TRBJ2-5; len: 13; CDR3nt: TGTGCCAGCAGTAAAGACACCAGCGGGACCCAGTACTTC; CDR3aa: CASSKDTSGTQYF
abundance: -; d_gene: -; v_gene: TRBV30; j_gene: TRBJ1-3; len: 13; CDR3nt: TGTGCCTGGAGTGTCCTCTCTGGAAACACCATATATTTT; CDR3aa: CAWSVLSGNTIYF
abundance: -; d_gene: -; v_gene: TRBV15; j_gene: TRBJ2-1; len: 13; CDR3nt: TGTGCCACCAGCAGAGATTCTGGCTGGGAGCAGTTCTTC; CDR3aa: CATSRDSGWEQFF
abundance: -; d_gene: -; v_gene: TRBV28; j_gene: TRBJ2-5; len: 12; CDR3nt: TGTGCCAGCAGTGGGAGGGGGGAGACCCAGTACTTC; CDR3aa: CASSGRGETQYF
abundance: -; d_gene: TRBD2; v_gene: TRBV27; j_gene: TRBJ2-1; len: 17; CDR3nt: TGTGCCAGCAGTGCCACCGGGACTAGCGCATTATACAATGAGCAGTTCTTC; CDR3aa: CASSATGTSALYNEQFF
abundance: -; d_gene: -; v_gene: TRBV2; j_gene: TRBJ1-5; len: 13; CDR3nt: TGTGCCGGGGGGACCGTTAGCAATCAGCCCCAGCATTTT; CDR3aa: CAGGTVSNQPQHF
abundance: -; d_gene: TRBD1; v_gene: TRBV30; j_gene: TRBJ1-5; len: 13; CDR3nt: TGTGCCTGGAGTGTAACAGGGGATCAGCCCCAGCATTTT; CDR3aa: CAWSVTGDQPQHF
abundance: -; d_gene: -; v_gene: TRBV19; j_gene: TRBJ1-1; len: 15; CDR3nt: TGTGCCAGTATAGGGGCGCGGGGCATGAACACTGAAGCTTTCTTT; CDR3aa: CASIGARGMNTEAFF
abundance: -; d_gene: -; v_gene: TRBV19; j_gene: TRBJ1-5; len: 18; CDR3nt: TGTGCCAGTAGTATATCAAGTTCGGGTCGGGGGAGCAATCAGCCCCAGCATTTT; CDR3aa: CASSISSSGRGSNQPQHF
abundance: few; d_gene: TRBD1; v_gene: TRBV12-5; j_gene: TRBJ1-5; len: 15; CDR3nt: TGTGCTAGTGCCCCAGGGGGTGGTAGCAATCAGCCCCAGCATTTT; CDR3aa: CASAPGGGSNQPQHF
abundance: -; d_gene: -; v_gene: TRBV18; j_gene: TRBJ1-1; len: 12; CDR3nt: TGTGCCAGCTCGGACGATCGGGGGGGAGCTTTCTTT; CDR3aa: CASSDDRGGAFF
abundance: -; d_gene: -; v_gene: TRBV5-4; j_gene: TRBJ2-7; len: 13; CDR3nt: TGTGCCAGCAGCTTGAAGGGGTCCTACGAGCAGTACTTC; CDR3aa: CASSLKGSYEQYF
abundance: -; d_gene: -; v_gene: TRBV21-1; j_gene: TRBJ2-3; len: 16; CDR3nt: TGTGCCAGCAGCAAGGGACAGGGGAGACCCACAGATACGCAGTATTTT; CDR3aa: CASSKGQGRPTDTQYF
abundance: -; d_gene: -; v_gene: TRBV21-1; j_gene: TRBJ2-2; len: 18; CDR3nt: TGTGCCAGCAGCAAAGATTCGGCGGGAGGGCGGTCCACCGGGGAGCTGTTTTTT; CDR3aa: CASSKDSAGGRSTGELFF
abundance: once; d_gene: -; v_gene: TRBV28; j_gene: TRBJ1-1; len: 12; CDR3nt: TGTGCCAGCAGTTTACCGACAGATGAAGCTTTCTTT; CDR3aa: CASSLPTDEAFF
abundance: -; d_gene: -; v_gene: TRBV4-2; j_gene: TRBJ2-3; len: 14; CDR3nt: TGTGCCAGCAGCCAAGATGCCAGAACAGATACGCAGTATTTT; CDR3aa: CASSQDARTDTQYF
abundance: -; d_gene: -; v_gene: TRBV2; j_gene: TRBJ2-7; len: 18; CDR3nt: TGTGCCAGCAGTACCAGATCGGGACTTGAGATAAGCTCCTACGAGCAGTACTTC; CDR3aa: CASSTRSGLEISSYEQYF
abundance: -; d_gene: TRBD1; v_gene: TRBV5-1; j_gene: TRBJ1-5; len: 15; CDR3nt: TGCGCCAGCAGCCTGGGGGGGACAGGGCTTCAGCCCCAGCATTTT; CDR3aa: CASSLGGTGLQPQHF
abundance: -; d_gene: -; v_gene: TRBV6-6; j_gene: TRBJ1-4; len: 12; CDR3nt: TGTGCCAGCAGCCAAGCGGTTGAAAAACTGTTTTTT; CDR3aa: CASSQAVEKLFF
abundance: -; d_gene: -; v_gene: TRBV28; j_gene: TRBJ1-5; len: 15; CDR3nt: TGTGCCAGCACCCCCCGGAGACAGGCTAGGGAGCCCCAGCATTTT; CDR3aa: CASTPRRQAREPQHF
abundance: -; d_gene: TRBD2; v_gene: TRBV25-1; j_gene: TRBJ2-3; len: 15; CDR3nt: TGTGCCAGCACCGAACGACTAGCGGGAGGAGATACGCAGTATTTT; CDR3aa: CASTERLAGGDTQYF
abundance: once; d_gene: -; v_gene: TRBV27; j_gene: TRBJ1-5; len: 13; CDR3nt: TGTGCCAGCAGTTCGGGGACTGGGGAGGCCCAGCATTTT; CDR3aa: CASSSGTGEAQHF
abundance: few; d_gene: TRBD1; v_gene: TRBV28; j_gene: TRBJ1-2; len: 14; CDR3nt: TGTGCCGTGACAGGGGTGGGATCTCTATATGGCTACACCTTC; CDR3aa: CAVTGVGSLYGYTF
abundance: -; d_gene: -; v_gene: TRBV5-1; j_gene: TRBJ2-7; len: 15; CDR3nt: TGCGCCAGCAGCGCCGAGGTCGGGATTTCCTACGAGCAGTACTTC; CDR3aa: CASSAEVGISYEQYF
abundance: -; d_gene: -; v_gene: TRBV4-2; j_gene: TRBJ2-1; len: 14; CDR3nt: TGTGCCAGCAGCCAAGCGGCAGGTGGCAATGAGCAGTTCTTC; CDR3aa: CASSQAAGGNEQFF
abundance: -; d_gene: TRBD2; v_gene: TRBV10-3; j_gene: TRBJ2-1; len: 15; CDR3nt: TGTGCCACCCTCATAGCGGGAGCTTCTGTCCATGAGCAGTTCTTC; CDR3aa: CATLIAGASVHEQFF
abundance: -; d_gene: TRBD2; v_gene: TRBV7-3; j_gene: TRBJ2-1; len: 16; CDR3nt: TGTGCCAGCAGCCTCATAGCGGGAGGTGGGCTAAATGAGCAGTTCTTC; CDR3aa: CASSLIAGGGLNEQFF
abundance: -; d_gene: TRBD2; v_gene: TRBV28; j_gene: TRBJ2-7; len: 13; CDR3nt: TGTGCCAGCGTTGGCGGGAGTGCCTACGAGCAGTACTTC; CDR3aa: CASVGGSAYEQYF
abundance: -; d_gene: -; v_gene: TRBV25-1; j_gene: TRBJ1-2; len: 14; CDR3nt: TGTGCCAGCAGTGAATACGTGGGGGCTGGAGGCTACACCTTC; CDR3aa: CASSEYVGAGGYTF
abundance: -; d_gene: -; v_gene: TRBV10-1; j_gene: TRBJ1-4; len: 16; CDR3nt: TGCGCCAGCAGTCCTGGACACAGCACAACTAATGAAAAACTGTTTTTT; CDR3aa: CASSPGHSTTNEKLFF